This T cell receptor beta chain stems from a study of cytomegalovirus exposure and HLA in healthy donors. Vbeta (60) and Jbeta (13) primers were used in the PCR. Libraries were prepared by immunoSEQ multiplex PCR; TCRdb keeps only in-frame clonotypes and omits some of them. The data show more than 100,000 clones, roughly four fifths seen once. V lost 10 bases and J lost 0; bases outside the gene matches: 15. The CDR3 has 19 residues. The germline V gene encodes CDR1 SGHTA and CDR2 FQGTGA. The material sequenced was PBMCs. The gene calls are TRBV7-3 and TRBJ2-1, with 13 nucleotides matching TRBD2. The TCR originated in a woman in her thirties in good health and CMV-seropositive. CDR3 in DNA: TGTGCCATCCTTGAGGAGGGACTAGCGGGGTTCAGCTCCTACAATGAGCAGTTCTTC. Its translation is CAILEEGLAGFSSYNEQFF.